These 6 T cell receptor beta chains came from one sample sequenced in a study of PD-L1 blockade in urothelial cancer. Described time point: peripheral blood 6 weeks after treatment start. Here immunoSEQ multiplex PCR was the method, and the copy in TCRdb shows in-frame clones only, minus some. The repertoire holds some 110,000 clones, approximately 89% seen once, with around 4% in the top ten. Sequencing was performed on PBMCs, taken around atezolizumab (anti-PD-L1) treatment. The receptors shown here come from a man in his 60s with urothelial cancer.

V is TRBV10-3 and J is TRBJ2-3; TRBD1 agrees at 7 bases. CDR3 size: 16 residues. The germline gives CDR1 ENHRY, CDR2 SYGVKD. Trimming removed 6 bases from V and 3 bases from J; junction bases left unmatched: 12. The CDR3 sequence: CAISSSAGRGTDTQYF. CDR3 coding DNA: TGTGCCATCAGCTCGTCGGCGGGCAGGGGGACAGATACGCAGTATTTT.

This chain uses TRBV7-9 with TRBJ1-3; a possible D gene is TRBD1 (5 bases). The germline CDR1 and CDR2 sequences are SEHNR and FQNEAQ (reference sequence). This CDR3 contains 16 residues. Trimming shortened V by 5 bases and J by 8 bases, and 22 bases separated the two germline ends. The CDR3 loop reads CASSPRGGGVEDTIYF. CDR3 nucleotide sequence: TGTGCCAGCAGCCCTAGAGGTGGAGGGGTGGAGGACACCATATATTTT.

The chain recombines TRBV27 with TRBJ2-3, with D tentatively TRBD2 (6 bases). Germline lookup yields CDR1 MNHEY and CDR2 SMNVEV (reference sequence). Between the trimmed V and J ends, which lost 0 bases and 8 bases, there was a span of 18 bases. The CDR3 totals 16 residues. Here the CDR3 DNA reads TGTGCCAGCAGTTTATCTTATAGAGGGGTGGGGGGTACGCAGTATTTT. Residues: CASSLSYRGVGGTQYF.

The DNA for the CDR3 is TGTGCCAGCCCTGCTTCGGACAGGGAGAGCGACGAGCAGTACTTC. Encoded protein: CASPASDRESDEQYF. The chain couples TRBV28 to TRBJ2-7; the match to TRBD1 covers 8 bases. This CDR3 contains 15 residues. V was clipped by 8 bases and J by 5 bases; unmatched bases: 14. Germline-derived CDR1 and CDR2 are MDHEN and SYDVKM.

This chain links TRBV10-3 with TRBJ2-5; 10 bases agree with TRBD2. CDR1 is ENHRY, CDR2 SYGVKD, per germline. The CDR3 runs to 19 residues. The V gene end was trimmed by 0 bases and the J gene end by 2 bases; junction bases not matched to a gene: 12. The CDR3, as DNA: TGTGCCATCAGTGAGTCCGCCCCCACGAGCGGGGGGGCTCAAGAGACCCAGTACTTC. Its protein product is CAISESAPTSGGAQETQYF.

This clone has only one observation. The CDR3 sequence is CASGLSRDTQYF. In DNA form, the CDR3 reads TGTGCCAGCGGGCTGAGTCGAGATACGCAGTATTTT. The J gene is TRBJ2-3, the V gene TRBV6-5; no clear D gene. Trimming left V 8 bases short and J 5 bases short, with 11 bases between. The CDR3 has 12 residues. Germline assignment: CDR1 MNHEY and CDR2 SVGAGI.